A selection of T cell receptor beta chains follows, all from one sample in a study of T cell changes during pregnancy in multiple sclerosis. Profiling relied on immunoSEQ multiplex PCR, and the TCRdb table lists in-frame clones only, not all of them. The sample lists around 92,000 clones; 85% to 95% were seen once. The sample was peripheral blood, taken in the third trimester of pregnancy. The source is a female donor with multiple sclerosis, enrolled in a pregnancy study. Both conserved end residues are part of each CDR3. The D gene is left open where the match is weak. Only some rows state a clone size, as once, few, many or a class for expanded clones.

CATSRDRLKEGTQYF	TGTGCCACCAGCAGAGACAGACTGAAAGAAGGGACCCAGTACTTC	NA	TRBJ2-5	NA	TRBV15
CASSLAGGPYEQYF	TGTGCCAGCAGCTTAGCGGGAGGGCCGTACGAGCAGTACTTC	NA	TRBJ2-7	TRBD2	TRBV7-9
CASSWEWGSYEQYF	TGTGCCAGCAGCTGGGAGTGGGGCTCCTACGAGCAGTACTTC	NA	TRBJ2-7	NA	TRBV7-2
CASSLFDLTSVTGELFF	TGTGCCAGCAGCTTGTTCGATCTGACTAGCGTCACCGGGGAGCTGTTTTTT	NA	TRBJ2-2	TRBD2	TRBV5-6
CASSLDMRKGTSGILSRENEQFF	TGTGCCAGCAGCCTAGACATGAGAAAGGGGACTAGCGGGATCCTATCAAGAGAGAATGAGCAGTTCTTC	NA	TRBJ2-1	TRBD2	TRBV4-2
CASRLGIGYEQYF	TGCGCCAGCCGTCTGGGCATTGGGTACGAGCAGTACTTC	NA	TRBJ2-7	NA	TRBV5-1
CASKRVGDTEAFF	TGCGCCAGCAAAAGGGTGGGAGACACTGAAGCTTTCTTT	NA	TRBJ1-1	NA	TRBV4-1
CASSKTSGPNNEQFF	TGTGCCAGCAGCAAGACTAGCGGGCCCAACAATGAGCAGTTCTTC	NA	TRBJ2-1	TRBD2	TRBV6-5
CASSPYGQGQAFF	TGTGCCAGCAGTCCCTACGGACAGGGACAAGCTTTCTTT	NA	TRBJ1-1	TRBD1	TRBV28
CASSLDRAFHEQYF	TGTGCCAGCAGTTTAGACAGGGCTTTCCACGAGCAGTACTTC	NA	TRBJ2-7	TRBD1	TRBV6-1
CASSLAGTSSNQPQHF	TGTGCCAGCAGTCTCGCCGGGACATCTAGCAATCAGCCCCAGCATTTT	NA	TRBJ1-5	NA	TRBV28
CASSFNEDTQYF	TGTGCCAGCAGCTTTAACGAGGATACGCAGTATTTT	NA	TRBJ2-3	NA	TRBV7-2
CASSLGVGPGRQYF	TGTGCCAGCAGCTTGGGGGTGGGGCCCGGCAGGCAGTACTTC	once	TRBJ2-7	NA	TRBV5-4
CACSRDRSYEQYF	TGTGCCTGTTCCCGGGACAGGAGCTACGAGCAGTACTTC	NA	TRBJ2-7	TRBD1	TRBV30
CSVVSRSDTGLAGGEQFF	TGCAGCGTTGTATCAAGGTCTGATACGGGACTAGCGGGAGGTGAGCAGTTCTTC	NA	TRBJ2-1	TRBD2	TRBV29-1
CASSTNPQGARETQYF	TGTGCCAGCAGTACCAACCCACAGGGGGCTAGGGAGACCCAGTACTTC	NA	TRBJ2-5	TRBD1	TRBV28
CASSPGGVSGNTIYF	TGTGCCAGCAGCCCTGGCGGGGTCTCTGGAAACACCATATATTTT	NA	TRBJ1-3	NA	TRBV9
CASSSGPRTAFYYEQYF	TGTGCCAGCAGTTCCGGGCCCCGGACAGCCTTCTACTACGAGCAGTACTTC	NA	TRBJ2-7	NA	TRBV28
CSARGGETQYF	TGCAGTGCTAGAGGCGGGGAGACCCAGTACTTC	NA	TRBJ2-5	NA	TRBV20-1
CASSQAGQGANTNTGELFF	TGTGCCAGCAGCCAAGCCGGACAGGGGGCCAACACGAACACCGGGGAGCTGTTTTTT	NA	TRBJ2-2	TRBD1	TRBV14
CASSLDWGERGYTF	TGTGCCAGCAGCCTGGATTGGGGCGAAAGGGGCTACACCTTC	once	TRBJ1-2	NA	TRBV5-6
CASSEARQSYGYTF	TGTGCCAGCAGTGAAGCTAGACAGAGCTATGGCTACACCTTC	NA	TRBJ1-2	NA	TRBV6-1
CASRAPGDLNTEAFF	TGTGCCAGCAGGGCCCCTGGAGACCTGAACACTGAAGCTTTCTTT	NA	TRBJ1-1	NA	TRBV2
CASSLRGGTPDFEQFF	TGTGCCAGCAGTTTAAGGGGTGGTACCCCCGATTTTGAGCAGTTCTTC	NA	TRBJ2-1	NA	TRBV27
CASSLRGTGYASTEAFF	TGTGCCAGCAGCTTACGGGGGACAGGGTACGCTAGTACTGAAGCTTTCTTT	NA	TRBJ1-1	TRBD1	TRBV7-2
CASSIGDGRQGGGTEAFF	TGTGCCAGTAGTATAGGGGACGGTCGACAGGGCGGGGGGACTGAAGCTTTCTTT	once	TRBJ1-1	TRBD1	TRBV19
CASSLEPRGSNTGELFF	TGTGCCAGCAGCTTGGAGCCCAGGGGATCGAACACCGGGGAGCTGTTTTTT	NA	TRBJ2-2	NA	TRBV5-4
CASRPTGTGSQPQHF	TGTGCCAGCAGACCCACCGGGACAGGGAGTCAGCCCCAGCATTTT	NA	TRBJ1-5	TRBD1	TRBV6-5
CASSDTSGGTDTQYF	TGTGCCAGCAGCGATACTTCAGGGGGGACAGATACGCAGTATTTT	NA	TRBJ2-3	NA	TRBV9
CASSLQGAPSYEQYF	TGTGCCAGTAGTTTACAGGGGGCCCCATCCTACGAGCAGTACTTC	NA	TRBJ2-7	TRBD1	TRBV19
CASSPRTGGFYEQYF	TGTGCCAGCAGCCCTCGGACAGGGGGGTTTTACGAGCAGTACTTC	NA	TRBJ2-7	TRBD1	TRBV9
CASSLGPTGNEQFF	TGTGCCAGCAGCTTAGGGCCCACGGGCAATGAGCAGTTCTTC	once	TRBJ2-1	NA	TRBV11-2
CASSLYRGEQFF	TGTGCCAGCAGTTTATACAGGGGTGAGCAGTTCTTC	NA	TRBJ2-1	TRBD1	TRBV27
CASRRSSGANVLTF	TGTGCCAGCAGGCGAAGCTCTGGGGCCAACGTCCTGACTTTC	once	TRBJ2-6	NA	TRBV27
CASSWGRLQETQYF	TGCGCCAGCAGCTGGGGGCGCCTCCAAGAGACCCAGTACTTC	NA	TRBJ2-5	NA	TRBV5-1
CASKVLSAGTNTGELFF	TGTGCCAGTAAAGTATTAAGTGCAGGGACGAACACCGGGGAGCTGTTTTTT	NA	TRBJ2-2	NA	TRBV19
CAWSHRGADTEAFF	TGTGCCTGGAGCCATCGGGGAGCGGACACTGAAGCTTTCTTT	NA	TRBJ1-1	NA	TRBV30
CAIGGRSYEQYF	TGTGCCATCGGGGGACGGTCCTACGAGCAGTACTTC	NA	TRBJ2-7	NA	TRBV28
CASSSGMRQPQHF	TGTGCCAGCAGTTCGGGGATGCGTCAGCCCCAGCATTTT	NA	TRBJ1-5	NA	TRBV27
CASTFRVNQPQHF	TGTGCCAGCACCTTTCGAGTGAATCAGCCCCAGCATTTT	NA	TRBJ1-5	NA	TRBV28
CSVEGGEGYEQYF	TGCAGCGTTGAAGGGGGGGAAGGCTACGAGCAGTACTTC	NA	TRBJ2-7	NA	TRBV29-1
CASNRLAGDINEQFF	TGCGCCAGCAATCGACTAGCGGGAGACATAAATGAGCAGTTCTTC	NA	TRBJ2-1	TRBD2	TRBV10-1
CASSLGQGGGYTF	TGTGCCAGCAGTTTGGGACAGGGGGGTGGCTACACCTTC	once	TRBJ1-2	TRBD1	TRBV7-9
CASSLGTGLGYEQYF	TGTGCCAGCAGCTTGGGTACAGGGCTCGGATACGAGCAGTACTTC	NA	TRBJ2-7	NA	TRBV5-6
CASTKRGTPNYGYTF	TGTGCCAGCACCAAAAGGGGGACACCCAACTATGGCTACACCTTC	NA	TRBJ1-2	NA	TRBV28
CASSERSRAGTGVTEAFF	TGTGCCAGCAGTGAACGTTCCAGGGCCGGGACAGGGGTCACTGAAGCTTTCTTT	once	TRBJ1-1	TRBD1	TRBV2
CASSQGDQPQHF	TGTGCCAGCTCCCAAGGGGATCAGCCCCAGCATTTT	NA	TRBJ1-5	NA	TRBV28
CASSFSGGTGELFF	TGTGCCAGCAGCTTCAGCGGAGGGACCGGGGAGCTGTTTTTT	NA	TRBJ2-2	NA	TRBV11-3
CSVGARTGGILWNTEAFF	TGCAGCGTTGGGGCCCGAACAGGGGGAATTCTTTGGAACACTGAAGCTTTCTTT	NA	TRBJ1-1	TRBD1	TRBV29-1
CASSLRDRGGTEAFF	TGCGCCAGCAGCCTCCGGGACAGGGGAGGCACTGAAGCTTTCTTT	once	TRBJ1-1	TRBD1	TRBV4-3
CASGSMSGYAEQYF	TGCGCCAGCGGATCCATGAGCGGGTATGCCGAGCAGTACTTC	NA	TRBJ2-7	NA	TRBV5-1
CASSLDGSTEAFF	TGCGCCAGCAGCTTGGATGGCAGCACTGAAGCTTTCTTT	NA	TRBJ1-1	NA	TRBV5-1
CASSLSGRPYEQYF	TGTGCCAGCAGCCTGAGCGGGAGGCCCTACGAGCAGTACTTC	once	TRBJ2-7	TRBD2	TRBV28
CASSKPTDTQYF	TGTGCCAGCAGTAAACCTACGGATACGCAGTATTTT	NA	TRBJ2-3	NA	TRBV27
CATTLRLVDGEQFF	TGTGCCACCACCCTCCGACTAGTCGACGGTGAGCAGTTCTTC	NA	TRBJ2-1	NA	TRBV10-3
CASGRGGLGTYEQYF	TGTGCCAGCGGCCGAGGAGGTTTAGGTACCTACGAGCAGTACTTC	NA	TRBJ2-7	NA	TRBV6-5
CASSATGVSAFF	TGTGCCAGCAGTGCCACAGGGGTAAGCGCTTTCTTT	NA	TRBJ1-1	TRBD1	TRBV25-1
CASSLGAGGLFF	TGTGCCAGCAGTTTAGGGGCAGGGGGACTGTTTTTT	NA	TRBJ1-4	TRBD1	TRBV28
CAITRDRDYGYTF	TGTGCCATCACTCGCGACAGGGATTATGGCTACACCTTC	NA	TRBJ1-2	TRBD1	TRBV10-3